This TCR beta chain derives from a study of blood T cell repertoires in COVID-19. Background on the study: Samples taken during acute and convalescent COVID-19 were collected in the United States, Italy and Spain. T cells, B-cell-depleted T cells, or PBMCs provided the cDNA or gDNA that served as material.

Original analysis: Amplification from reference gene primers served as the basis for estimated nucleated cell counts. Sequencing used immunoSEQ multiplex PCR; TCRdb keeps in-frame clones, though not all of them. For V, J and clone size, that table is used; D and trimming come from the DNA. Among around 150,000 clones listed, 90% to 95% were seen once. V shed 0 bases and J 5 bases; nucleotides not matched to a gene: 2. The CDR3 sequence is 14 residues long. In germline, CDR1 is MNHEY, CDR2 SVGAGI. The sample was peripheral blood. The chain carries TRBV6-5 and TRBJ2-7; 9 nucleotides agree with TRBD1. The origin of this receptor is a woman aged 45-59 years with acute or convalescent COVID-19. This chain's CDR3 is CASSYSDRGNEQYF. The DNA of the CDR3 is TGTGCCAGCAGTTACTCGGACAGGGGTAACGAGCAGTACTTC.